The rows below give T cell receptor beta chains drawn from one sample of a study of response to subunit inactivated influenza vaccine. MiXCR was run by TCRdb on the RT-PCR reads, yielding one entry per CDR3 protein. There are roughly 650,000 distinct CDR3 sequences in the sample; roughly 15% occur only once, and less than 8.5% lies in the top ten. The sequences come from PBMCs from blood, collected 14 to 15 days before vaccination. The receptors shown here come from a man aged 45-65 years who received an inactivated influenza vaccine. The CDR3 runs from the conserved cysteine through the conserved F or W. A D gene is named only where the DNA matches it firmly. Clone size is given for some rows only: seen once, a few or many times, or a class if the clone is expanded.

j_gene,abundance,v_gene,d_gene,CDR3nt,CDR3aa
TRBJ2-1,few,TRBV18,NA,TGTGCCAGCTCACCACCGTACGGGGGATCCTACAATGAGCAGTTCTTC,CASSPPYGGSYNEQFF
TRBJ2-7,NA,TRBV29-1,NA,TGCAGCGTTGTTCAAGGTGTCAGAGGCTACGAGCAGTACTTC,CSVVQGVRGYEQYF
TRBJ2-7,few,TRBV7-9,TRBD1,TGTGCCAGCAGCTCCGCCTCGGGACAGGGGTCAGACGAGCAGTACTTC,CASSSASGQGSDEQYF
TRBJ2-3,few,TRBV29-1,NA,TGCAGCGTTGGGCTAAGGGCCACAGATACGCAGTATTTT,CSVGLRATDTQYF
TRBJ1-2,NA,TRBV7-2,NA,TGTGCCAGCAGCCTAGAGGACGGCACCTATGGCTACACCTTC,CASSLEDGTYGYTF
TRBJ2-1,NA,TRBV11-1,NA,TGTGCCAGCAGCTCCGTTAGGTTGGTCGGGCTCTACAATGAGCAGTTCTTC,CASSSVRLVGLYNEQFF
TRBJ1-6,NA,TRBV5-1,TRBD1,TGCGCCAGCAGCTTGGCGGGACAGCGATATAATTCACCCCTCCACTTT,CASSLAGQRYNSPLHF
TRBJ2-1,once,TRBV19,TRBD2,TGTGCCAGTACCAGACTAGCGGGAGCGATGTACAATGAGCAGTTCTTC,CASTRLAGAMYNEQFF
TRBJ2-3,NA,TRBV19,NA,TGTGCCAGTAGTATGGGGGCGGGGCCAGATACGCAGTATTTT,CASSMGAGPDTQYF
TRBJ2-2,NA,TRBV6-1,NA,TGTGCCAGCAAGGTACCTCCGAACACCGGGGAGCTGTTTTTT,CASKVPPNTGELFF
TRBJ2-2,NA,TRBV9,TRBD2,TGTGCCAGCAGCGTAGACGGGAGGGCCGGGGAGCTGTTTTTT,CASSVDGRAGELFF
TRBJ2-7,NA,TRBV27,NA,TGTGCCAGCAGTTTTAGGGGAAACTACGAGCAGTACTTC,CASSFRGNYEQYF
TRBJ1-2,NA,TRBV12-3/TRBV12-4,NA,TGTGCCAGCAGTTACTCCAGGGGTGGCTACACCTTC,CASSYSRGGYTF
TRBJ2-1,few,TRBV2,NA,TGTGCCAGCAAACGCTACAATGAGCAGTTCTTC,CASKRYNEQFF
TRBJ2-7,NA,TRBV29-1,TRBD2,TGCAGCGTTGTTCGGCTAGCGGGGGGTCTCGAGCAGTACTTC,CSVVRLAGGLEQYF
TRBJ2-1,many,TRBV15,TRBD2,TGTGCCACCACCAGGAGCGGGAGATCTAACAATGAGCAGTTCTTC,CATTRSGRSNNEQFF
TRBJ2-2,NA,TRBV7-6,NA,TGTGCCAGCAGCTTAGGCCGGGGAGTCGGTGGGGAGCTGTTTTTT,CASSLGRGVGGELFF
TRBJ2-1,few,TRBV15,NA,TGTGCCACCAGCAGAGATGGAGGGATTTCCTACAATGAGCAGTTCTTC,CATSRDGGISYNEQFF
TRBJ2-1,NA,TRBV30,NA,TGTGCCTGGAGTCCCCGGAATGAGCAGTTCTTC,CAWSPRNEQFF